This T cell receptor (beta chain) was profiled in a study of cytomegalovirus exposure and HLA in healthy donors. Study-wide results and limits: The listing of 150 to 200 TCR beta chains classed them as cytomegalovirus-associated. Most TCR sequences were rare, but some public TCRs occurred in many donors. Earlier results showed most TCR beta V segments being productive about 90% or about 30% of the time.

The primer mix had 60 Vbeta and 13 Jbeta primers. Libraries were prepared by immunoSEQ multiplex PCR; TCRdb keeps only in-frame clonotypes and omits some of them. The table lists approximately 190,000 clones, just under 80% of them singletons, with approximately 6% in the top ten. This CDR3 region has 14 residues. Germline CDR1 SGHRS, CDR2 YFSETQ. V lost 1 base to trimming and J lost 2 bases; unmatched junction nucleotides: 2. Comment on this clone: Antigen: not known.

Though nominally healthy at sampling, donors likely had unrecorded immune exposures. The sequencing input was PBMCs. The source is a young woman in good health and CMV-seropositive. The chain uses TRBV5-1 and TRBJ1-2; 7 bases are a match to TRBD1. The CDR3, as DNA: TGCGCCAGCAGCTTGATGACAGGGAACTATGGCTACACCTTC. Translated, it gives CASSLMTGNYGYTF.